This T cell receptor (beta chain) was found in a study of blood T cell repertoires in COVID-19. Across the whole study: The analysed material was cDNA or gDNA that came from T cells, B-cell-depleted T cells, or PBMCs.

The CDR3 has 14 amino acids. With V trimmed by 1 base and J by 6 bases, 4 bases remained unmatched. Per the germline V gene, CDR1 is LGHNT and CDR2 is FRNRAP. The assay was immunoSEQ multiplex PCR, and TCRdb's table has in-frame clones only and misses some. The sample lists about 98,000 clones, around nine tenths occurring once. The chain is built from TRBV12-5 and TRBJ1-1, with 8 bases that match TRBD1. The receptor was isolated from a man in his forties or fifties with acute or convalescent COVID-19. Sequenced input: peripheral blood. The CDR3 bases are TGTGCTAGTGGTTTGGGGCAGGGGGCCTCTGAAGCTTTCTTT. It encodes CASGLGQGASEAFF.